The text below deals with one T cell receptor (beta chain). Antigen: not known. The sample originates from a study of immune evolution from preneoplasia to lung adenocarcinoma. Generated by immunoSEQ multiplex PCR, the TCRdb table keeps only in-frame clones and is missing some. The table shows thousands of clones, with about three quarters occurring only once. Between the mid-2010s and the late 2010s, patients underwent resection in Japan or China. Two lung cancer pathologists independently confirmed each histologic diagnosis. Germline-derived CDR1 and CDR2 are SGHVS and FQNEAQ. Trimming removed 6 bases from V and 3 bases from J, with 15 bases in between. This CDR3 is built from 14 residues. Findings and limits, study-wide: From normal lung to invasive adenocarcinoma, top clone frequencies appeared to decrease.

Material: FFPE adjacent normal lung tissue. This TCR derives from a person aged 70 to 85 with lung adenocarcinoma. This chain uses TRBV7-8 with TRBJ2-7, with D tentatively TRBD1 or TRBD2 (5 bases each). CDR3 sequence reads: CASRGRDQLYEQYF. CDR3 nucleotides: TGTGCCAGCAGGGGACGGGACCAACTCTACGAGCAGTACTTC.